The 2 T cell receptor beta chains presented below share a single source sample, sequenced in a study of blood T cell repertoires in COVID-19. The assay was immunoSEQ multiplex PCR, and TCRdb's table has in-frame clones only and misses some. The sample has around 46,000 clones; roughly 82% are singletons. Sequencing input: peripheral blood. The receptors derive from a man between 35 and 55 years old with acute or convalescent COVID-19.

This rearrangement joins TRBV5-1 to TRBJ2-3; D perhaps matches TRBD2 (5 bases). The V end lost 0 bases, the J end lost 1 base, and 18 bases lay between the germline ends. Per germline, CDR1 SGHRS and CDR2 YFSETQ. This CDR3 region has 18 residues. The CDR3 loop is CASSLAGRGGYGTDTQYF. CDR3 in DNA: TGCGCCAGCAGCTTGGCCGGGCGCGGAGGCTACGGCACAGATACGCAGTATTTT.

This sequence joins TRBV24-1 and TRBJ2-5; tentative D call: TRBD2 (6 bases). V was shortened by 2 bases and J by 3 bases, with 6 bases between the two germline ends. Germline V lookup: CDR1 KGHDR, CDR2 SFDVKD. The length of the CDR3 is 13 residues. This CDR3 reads CATSDWREETQYF. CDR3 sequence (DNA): TGTGCCACCAGTGATTGGAGGGAAGAGACCCAGTACTTC.